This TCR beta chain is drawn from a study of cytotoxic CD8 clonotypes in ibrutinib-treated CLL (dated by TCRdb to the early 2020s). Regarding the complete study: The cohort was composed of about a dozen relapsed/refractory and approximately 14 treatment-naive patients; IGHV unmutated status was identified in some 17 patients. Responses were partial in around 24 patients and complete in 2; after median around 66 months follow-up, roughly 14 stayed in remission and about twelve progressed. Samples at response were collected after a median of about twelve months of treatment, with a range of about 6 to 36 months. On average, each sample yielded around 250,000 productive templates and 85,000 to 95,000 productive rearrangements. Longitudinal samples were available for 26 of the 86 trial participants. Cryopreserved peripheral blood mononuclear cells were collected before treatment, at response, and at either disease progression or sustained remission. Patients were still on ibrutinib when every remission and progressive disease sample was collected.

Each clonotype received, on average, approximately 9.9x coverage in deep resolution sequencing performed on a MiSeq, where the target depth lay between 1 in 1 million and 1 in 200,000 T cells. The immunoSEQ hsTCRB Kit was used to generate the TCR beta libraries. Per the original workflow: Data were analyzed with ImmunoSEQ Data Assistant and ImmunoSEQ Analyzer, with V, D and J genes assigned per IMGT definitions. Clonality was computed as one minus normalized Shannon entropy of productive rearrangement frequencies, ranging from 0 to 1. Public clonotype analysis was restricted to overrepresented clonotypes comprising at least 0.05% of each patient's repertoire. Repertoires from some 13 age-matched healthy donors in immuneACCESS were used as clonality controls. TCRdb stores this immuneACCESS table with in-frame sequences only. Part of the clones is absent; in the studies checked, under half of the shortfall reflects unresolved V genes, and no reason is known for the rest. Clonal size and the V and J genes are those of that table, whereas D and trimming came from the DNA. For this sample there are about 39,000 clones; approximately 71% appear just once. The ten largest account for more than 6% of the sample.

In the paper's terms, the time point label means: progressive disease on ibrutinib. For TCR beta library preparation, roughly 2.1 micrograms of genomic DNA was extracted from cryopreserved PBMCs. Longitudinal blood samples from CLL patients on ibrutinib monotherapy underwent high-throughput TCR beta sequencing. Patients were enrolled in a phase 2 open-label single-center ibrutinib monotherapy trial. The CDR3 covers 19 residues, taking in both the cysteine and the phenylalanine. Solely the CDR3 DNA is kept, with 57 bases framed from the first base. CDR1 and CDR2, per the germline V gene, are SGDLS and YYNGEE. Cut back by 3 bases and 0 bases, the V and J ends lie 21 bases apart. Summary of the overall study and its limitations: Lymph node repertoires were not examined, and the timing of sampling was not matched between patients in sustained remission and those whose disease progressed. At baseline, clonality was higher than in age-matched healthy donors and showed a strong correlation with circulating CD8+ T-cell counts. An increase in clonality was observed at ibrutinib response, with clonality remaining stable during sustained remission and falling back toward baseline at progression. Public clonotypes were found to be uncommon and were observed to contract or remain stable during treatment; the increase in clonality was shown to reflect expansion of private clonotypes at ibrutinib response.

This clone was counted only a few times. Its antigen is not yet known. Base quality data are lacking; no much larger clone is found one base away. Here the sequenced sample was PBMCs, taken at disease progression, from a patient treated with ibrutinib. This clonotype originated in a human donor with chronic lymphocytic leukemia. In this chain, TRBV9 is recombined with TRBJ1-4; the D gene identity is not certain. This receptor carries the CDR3 CASSDNPLGGRATNEKLFF. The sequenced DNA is TGTGCCAGCAGCGACAATCCATTAGGAGGCAGAGCAACTAATGAAAAACTGTTTTTT.